These 20 T cell receptor beta chains originate from one sample sequenced in a study of T cells in Graves' hyperthyroidism and ophthalmopathy. TCR beta CDR3 regions were amplified from RNA transcripts. A set of HTBI primers served as the primers for a first-round RT-PCR of the TCR CDR3. One entry per CDR3 protein results from TCRdb running MiXCR on the multiplex PCR reads. The sample consists of about 760,000 distinct CDR3 sequences, 35% of them appearing once. Sequences were obtained from blood. Every receptor here comes from a woman between 35 and 50 years old with Graves' hyperthyroidism.

This chain connects TRBV12-3 or TRBV12-4 to TRBJ1-1; D might be TRBD1 (5 bases). V lost 4 bases to trimming and J lost 0 bases, with 9 bases between them. The CDR3 consists of 14 residues. The CDR3, as DNA: TGTGCCAGCAGTTCACAGGAGATGAACACTGAAGCTTTCTTT. Translation: CASSSQEMNTEAFF.

A few counts support this clonotype. This chain links TRBV7-2 with TRBJ2-7; D is perhaps TRBD2 (5 bases). The germline CDR1 and CDR2 sequences are SGHTA and FQGNSA. The CDR3 loop spans 14 amino acids. The ends were cut back, 3 bases at V and 0 bases at J, with 9 bases in the middle. CDR3 DNA sequence: TGTGCCAGCAGCTTGAGGGAGACCTCCTACGAGCAGTACTTC. As protein: CASSLRETSYEQYF.

This chain uses TRBV10-3 with TRBJ1-2, with D perhaps matching TRBD1 (5 bases). CDR1 ENHRY and CDR2 SYGVKD come from the germline V gene. Trimming cost V 8 bases and J 6 bases, with 16 bases left between them. The CDR3 covers 13 residues. For the CDR3, the DNA is TGTGCCATCTCGAGCGGGGTAGGGGATGGCTACACCTTC. Encoded protein: CAISSGVGDGYTF.

The V and J genes are TRBV18 and TRBJ1-4; maybe TRBD1 (5 bases). V was cut by 8 bases and J by 11 bases, with 21 bases left in between. The CDR3 is 14 residues long. CDR1 KGHSH and CDR2 LQKENI come from the germline V gene. DNA of the CDR3: TGTGCCAGCAACTCCCGGGCAGGGCTGGAGAAACTGTTTTTT. Residues: CASNSRAGLEKLFF. The full variable domain, completed using reference TRBV18 and TRBJ1-4, is NAGVMQNPRHLVRRRGQEARLRCSPMKGHSHVYWYRQLPEEGLKFMVYLQKENIIDESGMPKERFSAEFPKEGPSILRIQQVVRGDSAAYFCASNSRAGLEKLFFGSGTQLSVL.

This clonotype was counted a few times. The germline gene is not matched at one end of the junction; a read error may be the cause. V and J are TRBV7-7 and TRBJ2-6; 9 nucleotides line up with TRBD2. Germline assignment: CDR1 SSHAT and CDR2 FNYEAQ (reference sequence). CDR3 length equals 16 residues. The CDR3 spells CASSPSGGSGANVLTF. DNA for the CDR3: TGTGCTAGCAGCCCCAGCGGGGGGAGCGGGGCCAACGTCCTGACTTTC.

The V call is TRBV6-6, the J call TRBJ1-5; D gene unclear. The V gene's germline CDR1 is MNHNY and CDR2 SVGAGI (reference sequence). The CDR3 extends over 14 amino acids. The V and J ends lost 3 bases and 0 bases respectively, with 6 bases between them. CDR3 DNA sequence: TGTGCCAGCAGTTATCAGGTTAGCAATCAGCCCCAGCATTTT. As protein: CASSYQVSNQPQHF.

This clonotype was detected only a few times. The CDR3, as DNA: TGTGCCAGCAGTGGTATGAACAGGGACGAGCAGTACTTC. Its translation: CASSGMNRDEQYF. The J gene is TRBJ2-7, the V gene TRBV6-6; possible D gene TRBD1, 6 bases. Per the germline V gene, CDR1 is MNHNY and CDR2 is SVGAGI (reference sequence). Between the trimmed V and J ends, which lost 5 bases and 5 bases, there was a span of 13 bases. The CDR3 contains 13 residues.

This clonotype was counted between two and nine times. In DNA, the CDR3 is TGTGCCAGCAGGGTTCCCCACGTAGAGACCCAGTACTTC. Its protein is CASRVPHVETQYF. The chain carries TRBV10-3 and TRBJ2-5, with TRBD1 as a possible D gene (5 bases). V lost 10 bases, J lost 4 bases, and 16 bases lay in between. This CDR3 has 13 amino acids. CDR1 and CDR2 (germline): ENHRY, SYGVKD.

Worth noting for this clonotype: This could be a read error, since a much larger clone is one nucleotide away. The chain employs TRBV12-3 or TRBV12-4 and TRBJ2-7; D possibly corresponds to TRBD2 (6 bases). The length of the CDR3 is 14 residues. CDR3 nucleotides: TGTGCCAGCAGTCGGGACCGGAGGGGCTACGAGCAGCACTTC. Its translation: CASSRDRRGYEQHF.

The CDR3, as DNA: TGTGCCAGCAGTTTCCCGACAGGTTTGAACACTGAAGCTTTCTTT. It encodes CASSFPTGLNTEAFF. The rearrangement links TRBV12-3 or TRBV12-4 to TRBJ1-1; D perhaps matches TRBD1 (6 bases). The CDR3 length is 15 residues. V was pared by 3 bases and J by 0 bases, with 11 bases between.

The chain links TRBV20-1 to TRBJ2-7; TRBD1 aligns across 11 bases. After removal of 3 bases from V and 5 bases from J, the junction contained 12 bases not matched to a gene. The CDR3 spans 16 residues. CDR1 and CDR2 from the germline V gene are DFQATT and SNEGSKA (reference sequence). The CDR3 DNA reads TGCAGTGCTAGGGATAAGTGGGGACAGGGGGGCCACGAGCAGTACTTC. Translating it yields CSARDKWGQGGHEQYF.

This clonotype has only a few counts. The rearrangement uses TRBV6-1 and TRBJ2-2; no clear D. The CDR3 length is 12 residues. Trimming pared 7 bases from V and 5 bases from J, leaving 8 bases between. The germline CDR1 and CDR2 sequences are MNHNS and SASEGT. The CDR3 DNA sequence: TGTGCCAGCATGTGGGAAACCGGGGAGCTGTTTTTT. Translated, it gives CASMWETGELFF.

This clonotype has more than one count but fewer than ten. The V gene is TRBV20-1, the J gene TRBJ2-7; 8 bases align to TRBD2. The V segment lost 0 bases and the J segment 5 bases; nucleotides outside the gene matches: 9. CDR3 length equals 15 residues. Germline CDR1 is DFQATT and CDR2 is SNEGSKA (reference sequence). CDR3 loop: CSARDDTGGSDEQYF. CDR3 in DNA: TGCAGTGCTAGAGATGACACGGGGGGGTCTGACGAGCAGTACTTC.

The V call is TRBV7-9, the J call TRBJ2-7; maybe TRBD2 (6 bases). The CDR3 length is 14 residues. Germline V gene lookup returns CDR1 SEHNR and CDR2 FQNEAQ (reference sequence). Trimming removed 4 bases at V and 7 bases at J, with 17 bases between. CDR3 in amino acids: CASSYDGGAEEQYF. The CDR3 nucleotides read TGTGCCAGCAGCTACGACGGCGGGGCAGAAGAGCAGTACTTC.

In this sample, this clonotype turned up many times. As DNA, the CDR3 is TGCGCCAGCAGTGACCTCCTCGGGACGGTGAACACTGAAGCTTTCTTT. Translated, it gives CASSDLLGTVNTEAFF. The rearrangement links TRBV10-2 to TRBJ1-1, with a possible D match to TRBD1 (5 bases). Per germline, CDR1 WSHSY and CDR2 SAAADI. The V gene lost 3 bases and the J gene lost 0 bases, with 14 bases spanning the gap. This CDR3 comprises 16 residues.

The gene calls are TRBV10-3 and TRBJ2-6; 11 bases are shared with TRBD1. The CDR3 extends over 17 amino acids. V lost 10 bases to trimming and J lost 0 bases; unmatched junction nucleotides: 8. CDR1 is ENHRY and CDR2 is SYGVKD in the germline V gene. The CDR3 protein is CASRGQGAASGANVLTF. In DNA form, the CDR3 reads TGTGCCAGCAGAGGACAGGGGGCTGCCTCTGGGGCCAACGTCCTGACTTTC.

The chain recombines TRBV20-1 with TRBJ1-2, with 11 bases identical to TRBD1. V shed 4 bases, J shed 2 bases, and the junction held 3 bases outside the gene matches. The germline gives CDR1 DFQATT, CDR2 SNEGSKA (reference sequence). The CDR3 contains 14 residues. The CDR3 sequence is CSAIRDRGNYGYTF. The CDR3, as DNA: TGCAGTGCTATCCGGGACAGGGGGAACTATGGCTACACCTTC.

The chain uses TRBV29-1 and TRBJ1-5; weak D call: TRBD1 (5 bases). The V and J ends lost 6 bases and 4 bases respectively, with 13 bases between them. CDR1 and CDR2 (germline): SQVTM, ANQGSEA. CDR3 length: 13 amino acids. CDR3 nucleotide sequence: TGCAGCGTAGATGTTGGGGCAAATCAGCCCCAGCATTTT. Protein: CSVDVGANQPQHF.

In this sample, this clonotype turned up a few times. This chain links TRBV12-3 or TRBV12-4 with TRBJ2-7; 9 nucleotides match TRBD1. After removal of 5 bases from V and 6 bases from J, the junction contained 11 bases not matched to a gene. CDR3 length: 15 amino acids. The CDR3 sequence is CASSPPGQGIGEQYF. In DNA form, the CDR3 reads TGTGCCAGCAGTCCCCCGGGACAGGGAATTGGCGAGCAGTACTTC.

This clonotype was observed many times. V and J are TRBV7-6 and TRBJ2-2; 10 bases align to TRBD2. V dropped 4 bases and J dropped 1; count of bases not matched to a gene: 6. The CDR3 has 17 amino acids. Germline lookup yields CDR1 SGHVS and CDR2 FNYEAQ. As DNA, the CDR3 is TGTGCCAGCAGCTCTCGGACTAGCGGACAGAACACCGGGGAGCTGTTTTTT. Translating it yields CASSSRTSGQNTGELFF. Combining the CDR3 with reference TRBV7-6 and TRBJ2-2 gives the whole variable domain GAGVSQSPRYKVTKRGQDVALRCDPISGHVSLYWYRQALGQGPEFLTYFNYEAQQDKSGLPNDRFSAERPEGSISTLTIQRTEQRDSAMYRCASSSRTSGQNTGELFFGEGSRLTVL.